At least ten counts were recorded for the clone carrying this TCR beta chain. Its specificity is unknown. This sample is part of a study of shared clonotypes between healthy human individuals. Study-level findings and limits: Shared clonotypes: roughly 5% naive CD4, around 4% naive CD8, roughly 2.4% memory CD4, about 0.41% memory CD8. The donor pool, a small one, limited the genetic and exposure-history diversity represented.

CDR1 and CDR2 (germline): SGHRS, YFSETQ. The V segment lost 3 bases and the J segment 6 bases; nucleotides outside the gene matches: 10. This CDR3 has 15 residues. CD45RA+ naive and CD45RA-negative memory subsets were separated from CD4+ cells. Original processing methods: Junction-only immunoSEQ sequences carried no quality scores, so filtering differed. Clones were sequenced by immunoSEQ multiplex PCR, and TCRdb holds only the in-frame ones, with some missing. That table is the source of V, J and clone size, and D and trimming were worked out from the DNA. The sample contains about 710,000 clones, roughly 72% of which appear only once.

The V call is TRBV5-1, the J call TRBJ1-1; 8 nucleotides line up with TRBD1. This sequence was found in a woman aged 25 to 39 in good health. The material sequenced was memory CD4+ T cells sorted from blood. As for subset: CD45RA-negative fraction. The CDR3 loop reads CASSWTGNGVSEAFF. CDR3 nucleotide sequence: TGCGCCAGCAGCTGGACAGGGAACGGTGTCTCTGAAGCTTTCTTT.